This T cell receptor beta chain comes out of a study of T-cell reconstitution after alpha-beta-depleted transplantation in children. The TCRbeta library incorporated unique molecular identifiers. One entry per CDR3 protein, called by TCRdb with MiXCR from the PCR reads. Of hundreds of thousands of distinct CDR3 sequences listed, approximately 10% are singletons. Study-wide points: About two months after transplant, alpha-beta T cells reportedly came from several hundred expanded graft clones.

This clonotype was picked up many times. No antigen is known for it. The CDR3 has 14 amino acids. The germline V and J ends were trimmed by 7 bases and 6 bases, with 16 bases remaining between them. The germline CDR1 and CDR2 sequences are MDHEN and SYDVKM. This TCR was recovered from a child less than two years old with acute myeloid leukemia, due to receive a stem cell transplant. The material sequenced was PBMCs, taken before TCRalphabeta/CD19-depleted stem cell transplant. The rearrangement uses TRBV28 and TRBJ1-5; D not resolved. DNA for the CDR3: TGTGCCAGCACCCCAGCCCCATTGCCTCAGCCCCAGCATTTT. This sequence encodes CASTPAPLPQPQHF.